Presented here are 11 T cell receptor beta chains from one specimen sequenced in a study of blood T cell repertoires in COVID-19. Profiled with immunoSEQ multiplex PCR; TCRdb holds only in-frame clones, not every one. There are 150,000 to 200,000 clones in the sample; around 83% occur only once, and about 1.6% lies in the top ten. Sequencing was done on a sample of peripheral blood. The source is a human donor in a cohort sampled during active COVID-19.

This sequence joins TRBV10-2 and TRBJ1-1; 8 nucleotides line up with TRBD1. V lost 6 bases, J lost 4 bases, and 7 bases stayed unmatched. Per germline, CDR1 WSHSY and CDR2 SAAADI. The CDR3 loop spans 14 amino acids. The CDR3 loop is CASRLGTGGTEAFF. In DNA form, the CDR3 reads TGCGCCAGCAGGCTCGGGACAGGCGGCACTGAAGCTTTCTTT.

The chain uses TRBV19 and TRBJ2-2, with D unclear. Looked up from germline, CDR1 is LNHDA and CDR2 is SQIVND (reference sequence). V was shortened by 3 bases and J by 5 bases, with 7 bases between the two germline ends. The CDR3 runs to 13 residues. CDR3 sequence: CASSISETGELFF. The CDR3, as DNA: TGTGCCAGTAGTATCTCAGAAACCGGGGAGCTGTTTTTT.

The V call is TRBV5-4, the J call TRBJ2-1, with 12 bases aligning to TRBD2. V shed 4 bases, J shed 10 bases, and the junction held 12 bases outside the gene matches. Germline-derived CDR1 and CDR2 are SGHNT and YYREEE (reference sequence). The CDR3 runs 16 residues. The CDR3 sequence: CASSPALTSGGQEQFF. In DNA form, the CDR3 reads TGTGCCAGCAGCCCGGCCTTGACTAGCGGGGGCCAAGAGCAGTTCTTC.

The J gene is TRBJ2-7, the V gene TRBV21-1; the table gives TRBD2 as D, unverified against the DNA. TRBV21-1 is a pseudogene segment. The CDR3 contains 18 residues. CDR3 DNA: TGTGCCAGCAGACGATCGATCAGGACTAGCGGTATTTCCTACGAGCAGTACTTC. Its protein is CASRRSIRTSGISYEQYF.

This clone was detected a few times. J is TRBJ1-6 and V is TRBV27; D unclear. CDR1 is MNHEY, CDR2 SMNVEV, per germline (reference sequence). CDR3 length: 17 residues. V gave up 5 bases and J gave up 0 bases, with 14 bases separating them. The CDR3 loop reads CASSRGTTGSYNSPLHF. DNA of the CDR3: TGTGCCAGCAGTAGAGGAACGACCGGCTCCTATAATTCACCCCTCCACTTT.

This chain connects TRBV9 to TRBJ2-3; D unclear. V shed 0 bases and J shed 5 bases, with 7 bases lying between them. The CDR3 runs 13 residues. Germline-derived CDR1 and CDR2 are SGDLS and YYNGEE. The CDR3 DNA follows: TGTGCCAGCAGCGTAGCTCCGCGAGATACGCAGTATTTT. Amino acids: CASSVAPRDTQYF.

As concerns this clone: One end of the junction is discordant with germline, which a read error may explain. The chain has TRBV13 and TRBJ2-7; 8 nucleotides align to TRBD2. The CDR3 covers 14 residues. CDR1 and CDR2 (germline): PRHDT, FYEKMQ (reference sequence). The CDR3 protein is CASSLGSGIYEQYF. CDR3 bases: TGTGCCAGCAGCCTAGGTAGCGGGATCTACGAGCAGTACTTC.

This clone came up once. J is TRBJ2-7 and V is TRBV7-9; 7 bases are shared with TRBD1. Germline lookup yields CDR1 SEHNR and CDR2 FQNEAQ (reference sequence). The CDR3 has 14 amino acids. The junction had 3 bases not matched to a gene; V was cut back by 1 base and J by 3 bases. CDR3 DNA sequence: TGTGCCAGCAGCTTAGTGGCAGGGGGCTACGAGCAGTACTTC. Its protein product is CASSLVAGGYEQYF.

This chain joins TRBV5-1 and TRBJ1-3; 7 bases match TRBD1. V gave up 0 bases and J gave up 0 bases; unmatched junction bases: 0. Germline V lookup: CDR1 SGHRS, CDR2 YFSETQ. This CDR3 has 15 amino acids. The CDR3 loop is CASSLDRGSGNTIYF. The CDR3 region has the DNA TGCGCCAGCAGCTTGGACAGGGGCTCTGGAAACACCATATATTTT. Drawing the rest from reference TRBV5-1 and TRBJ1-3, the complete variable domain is KAGVTQTPRYLIKTRGQQVTLSCSPISGHRSVSWYQQTPGQGLQFLFEYFSETQRNKGNFPGRFSGRQFSNSRSEMNVSTLELGDSALYLCASSLDRGSGNTIYFGEGSWLTVV.

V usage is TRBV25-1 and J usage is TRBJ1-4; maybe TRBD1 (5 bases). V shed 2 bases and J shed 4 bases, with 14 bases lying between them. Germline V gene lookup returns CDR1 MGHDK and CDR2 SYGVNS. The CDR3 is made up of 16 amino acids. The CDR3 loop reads CASSEAPGLLNEKLFF. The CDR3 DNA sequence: TGTGCCAGCAGTGAAGCACCAGGGTTACTTAATGAAAAACTGTTTTTT.

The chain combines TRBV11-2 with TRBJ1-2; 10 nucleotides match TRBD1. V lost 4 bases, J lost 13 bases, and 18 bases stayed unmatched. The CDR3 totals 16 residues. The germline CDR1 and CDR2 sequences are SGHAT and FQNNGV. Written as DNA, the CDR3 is TGTGCCAGCAGCTCATTTGGACAGGGGGAATCGGGGGATCTCACCTTC. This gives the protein CASSSFGQGESGDLTF.